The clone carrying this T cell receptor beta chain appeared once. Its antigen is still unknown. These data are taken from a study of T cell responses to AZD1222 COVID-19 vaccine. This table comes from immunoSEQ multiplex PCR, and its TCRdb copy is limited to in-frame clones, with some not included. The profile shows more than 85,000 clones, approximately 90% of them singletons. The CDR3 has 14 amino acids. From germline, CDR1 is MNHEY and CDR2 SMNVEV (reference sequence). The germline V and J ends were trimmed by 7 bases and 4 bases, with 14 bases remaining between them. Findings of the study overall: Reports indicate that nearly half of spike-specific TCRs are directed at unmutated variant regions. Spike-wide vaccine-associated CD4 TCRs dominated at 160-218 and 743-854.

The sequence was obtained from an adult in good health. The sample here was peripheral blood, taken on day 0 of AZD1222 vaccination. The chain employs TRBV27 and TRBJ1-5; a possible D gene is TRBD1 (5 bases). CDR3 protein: CASKGRGMNQPQHF. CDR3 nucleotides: TGTGCCAGCAAAGGAAGGGGCATGAATCAGCCCCAGCATTTT.